What follows is one T cell receptor beta chain and its context. Unmatched junction bases numbered 6, after V lost 4 bases and J lost 4 bases. This CDR3 region has 17 residues. CDR1 KGHDR and CDR2 SFDVKD come from the germline V gene. The data were taken from a study of CD8 T cells in Susac syndrome. The authors carried out high-throughput sequencing of TCR beta. They applied it to CD8+ and CD4+ T cells obtained from blood. Random hexamers were used to reverse transcribe an amount of about 0.45 to 1 ug RNA. Each CDR3 protein gets one entry after TCRdb re-called the immunoSEQ multiplex PCR reads with MiXCR. The data contain roughly 190,000 distinct CDR3 sequences, 85% to 95% of them singletons.

The specimen sequenced was CD4+ T cells from PBMCs. V is TRBV24-1 and J is TRBJ2-6; 10 nucleotides align to TRBD1. The clonotype was recovered from a human donor in good health. CDR3 coding DNA: TGTGCCACCAGTGAGGGACAGGGGACGCCCGGGGCCAACGTCCTGACTTTC. The encoded protein is CATSEGQGTPGANVLTF.